This is a list of T cell receptor beta chains from one sample in a study of IL-17A CD8 T cells in psoriatic arthritis synovium. This table comes from immunoSEQ multiplex PCR, and its TCRdb copy is limited to in-frame clones, with some not included. The sample holds about 2,300 clones, around 67% seen once. Sequenced sample: memory CD8+ T cells from synovial fluid. The receptors originated from a human donor with psoriatic arthritis. Both conserved end residues are part of each CDR3. A D gene is named only where the DNA matches it firmly.

>TRBD1|TRBV5-4|TRBJ1-2
CASTLGTGASGYTF
>NA|TRBV5-1|TRBJ2-1
CASSFPGMDEQFF
>NA|TRBV6-5|TRBJ2-7
CASSYGTTYEQYF
>TRBD1|TRBV19|TRBJ1-2
CASSISRTGGTYGYTF
>NA|TRBV11-1|TRBJ2-5
CASSLVGRAQETQYF
>NA|TRBV19|TRBJ2-2
CASSLRGGELFF
>TRBD1|TRBV27|TRBJ2-7
CASSLSGTGPYEQYF
>NA|TRBV7-8|TRBJ1-1
CASSSRTGTSNTEAFF
>NA|TRBV10-2|TRBJ1-2
CASSEGVRSYGYTF
>NA|TRBV6-7|TRBJ2-2
CASDEATGELFF
>TRBD2|TRBV10-1|TRBJ2-1
CASSEERGTSYNEQFF
>NA|TRBV27|TRBJ2-5
CASSLGYRKTQYF
>TRBD1|TRBV7-8|TRBJ1-5
CASSLGGGTDYSNQPQHF
>TRBD2|TRBV6-1|TRBJ2-1
CASSEAAGGYNEQFF